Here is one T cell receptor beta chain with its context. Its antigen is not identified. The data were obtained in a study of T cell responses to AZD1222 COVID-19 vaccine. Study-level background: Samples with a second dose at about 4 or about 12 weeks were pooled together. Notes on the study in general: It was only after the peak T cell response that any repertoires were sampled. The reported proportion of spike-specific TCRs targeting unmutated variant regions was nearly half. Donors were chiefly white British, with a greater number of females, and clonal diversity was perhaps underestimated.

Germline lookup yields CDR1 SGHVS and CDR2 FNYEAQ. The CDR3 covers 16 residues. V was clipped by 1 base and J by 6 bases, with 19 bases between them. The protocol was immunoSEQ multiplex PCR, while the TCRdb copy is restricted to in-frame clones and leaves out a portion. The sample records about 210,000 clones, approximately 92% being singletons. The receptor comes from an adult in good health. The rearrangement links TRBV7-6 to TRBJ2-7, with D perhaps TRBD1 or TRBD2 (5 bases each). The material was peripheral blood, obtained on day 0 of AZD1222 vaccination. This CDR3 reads CASSLGGLREEGEQYF. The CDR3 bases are TGTGCCAGCAGCTTAGGGGGGTTGAGGGAAGAGGGCGAGCAGTACTTC.